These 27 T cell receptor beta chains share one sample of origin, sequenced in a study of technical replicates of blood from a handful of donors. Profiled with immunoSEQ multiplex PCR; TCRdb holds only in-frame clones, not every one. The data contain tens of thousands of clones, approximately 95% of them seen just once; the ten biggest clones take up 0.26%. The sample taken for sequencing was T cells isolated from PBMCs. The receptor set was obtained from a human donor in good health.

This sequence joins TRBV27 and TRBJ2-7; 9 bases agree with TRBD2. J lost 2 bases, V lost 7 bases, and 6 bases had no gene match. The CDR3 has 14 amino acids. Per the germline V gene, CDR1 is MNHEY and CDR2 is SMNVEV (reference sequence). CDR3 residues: CASKGLAGTYEQYF. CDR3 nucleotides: TGTGCCAGCAAGGGGCTAGCGGGAACCTACGAGCAGTACTTC.

In DNA, the CDR3 is TGCAGCGTTGAGCGACAGGGGTACTATGGCTACACCTTC. Its translation: CSVERQGYYGYTF. The chain recombines TRBV29-1 with TRBJ1-2, with TRBD1 identical over 8 bases. J was trimmed by 3 bases and V by 3 bases; bases with no gene match: 3. The CDR3 totals 13 residues. Germline V gene sequence: CDR1 SQVTM, CDR2 ANQGSEA.

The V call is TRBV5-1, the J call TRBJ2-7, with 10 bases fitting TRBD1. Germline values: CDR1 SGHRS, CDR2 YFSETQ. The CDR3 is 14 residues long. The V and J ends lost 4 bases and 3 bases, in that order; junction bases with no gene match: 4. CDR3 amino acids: CASSPGQGHYEQYF. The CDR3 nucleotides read TGCGCCAGCAGCCCGGGACAGGGGCACTACGAGCAGTACTTC.

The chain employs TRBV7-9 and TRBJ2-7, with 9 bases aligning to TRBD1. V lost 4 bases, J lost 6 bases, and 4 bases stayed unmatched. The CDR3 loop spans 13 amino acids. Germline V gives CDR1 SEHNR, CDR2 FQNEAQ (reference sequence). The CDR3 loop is CASSSNRGLEQYF. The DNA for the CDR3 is TGTGCCAGCAGCTCCAACAGGGGGCTCGAGCAGTACTTC.

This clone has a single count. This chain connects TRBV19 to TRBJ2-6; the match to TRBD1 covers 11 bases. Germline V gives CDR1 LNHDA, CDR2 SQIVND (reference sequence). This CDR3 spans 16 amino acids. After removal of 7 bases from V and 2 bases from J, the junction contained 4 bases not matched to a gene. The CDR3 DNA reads TGTGCCAGTACTACGGGACAGGGGGCTGGGGCCAACGTCCTGACTTTC. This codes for CASTTGQGAGANVLTF.

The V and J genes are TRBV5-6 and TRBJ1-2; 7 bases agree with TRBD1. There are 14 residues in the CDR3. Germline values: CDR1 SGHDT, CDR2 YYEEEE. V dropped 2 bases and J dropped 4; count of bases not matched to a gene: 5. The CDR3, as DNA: TGTGCCAGCAGCTTAGACAGGGCGATCTATGGCTACACCTTC. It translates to CASSLDRAIYGYTF.

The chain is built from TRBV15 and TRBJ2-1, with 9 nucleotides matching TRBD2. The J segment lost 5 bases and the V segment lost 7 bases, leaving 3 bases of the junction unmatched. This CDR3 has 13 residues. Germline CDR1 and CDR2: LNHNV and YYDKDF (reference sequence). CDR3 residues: CATNQREDNEQFF. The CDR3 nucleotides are TGTGCCACCAACCAGCGGGAGGACAATGAGCAGTTCTTC.

The CDR3 loop reads CASGQLGTGELFF. The CDR3 nucleotides are TGTGCCAGCGGACAGCTTGGAACCGGGGAGCTGTTTTTT. The V gene is TRBV28, the J gene TRBJ2-2; tentatively, D is TRBD1 (6 bases). The V and J ends lost 8 bases and 5 bases respectively, with 12 bases between them. This CDR3 comprises 13 residues. From germline, CDR1 is MDHEN and CDR2 SYDVKM.

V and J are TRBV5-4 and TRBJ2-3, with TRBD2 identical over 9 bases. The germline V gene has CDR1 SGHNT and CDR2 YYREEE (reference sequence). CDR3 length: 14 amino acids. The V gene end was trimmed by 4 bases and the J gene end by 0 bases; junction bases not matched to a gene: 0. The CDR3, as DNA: TGTGCCAGCAGCACTAGCGGGAGCACAGATACGCAGTATTTT. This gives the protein CASSTSGSTDTQYF. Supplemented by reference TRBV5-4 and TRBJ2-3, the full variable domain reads ETGVTQSPTHLIKTRGQQVTLRCSSQSGHNTVSWYQQALGQGPQFIFQYYREEENGRGNFPPRFSGLQFPNYSSELNVNALELDDSALYLCASSTSGSTDTQYFGPGTRLTVL.

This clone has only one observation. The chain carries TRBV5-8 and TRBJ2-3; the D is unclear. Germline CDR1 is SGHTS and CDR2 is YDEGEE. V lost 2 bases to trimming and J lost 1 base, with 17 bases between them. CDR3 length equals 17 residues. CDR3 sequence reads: CASSFPAFFSGTDTQYF. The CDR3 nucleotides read TGTGCCAGCAGCTTCCCTGCGTTCTTTTCGGGCACAGATACGCAGTATTTT.

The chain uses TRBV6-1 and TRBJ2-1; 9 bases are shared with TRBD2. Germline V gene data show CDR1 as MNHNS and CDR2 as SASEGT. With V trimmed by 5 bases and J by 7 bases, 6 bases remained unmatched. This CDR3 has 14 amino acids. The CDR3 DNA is TGTGCCAGCAGTCAGCGGGGGGTCTGGAATGAGCAGTTCTTC. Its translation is CASSQRGVWNEQFF.

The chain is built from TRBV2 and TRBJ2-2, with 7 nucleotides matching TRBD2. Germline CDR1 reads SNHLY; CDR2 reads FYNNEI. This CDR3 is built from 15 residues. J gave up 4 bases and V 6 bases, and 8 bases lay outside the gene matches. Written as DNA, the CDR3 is TGTGCCAGCAGCGGACTAGTAACGGCCACCGGGGAGCTGTTTTTT. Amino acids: CASSGLVTATGELFF.

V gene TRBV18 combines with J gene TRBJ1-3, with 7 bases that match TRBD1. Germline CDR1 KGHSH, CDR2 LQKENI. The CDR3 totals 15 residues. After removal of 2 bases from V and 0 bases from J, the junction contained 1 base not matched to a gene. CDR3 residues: CASSPGDSSGNTIYF. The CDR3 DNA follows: TGTGCCAGCTCACCAGGGGACAGCTCTGGAAACACCATATATTTT.

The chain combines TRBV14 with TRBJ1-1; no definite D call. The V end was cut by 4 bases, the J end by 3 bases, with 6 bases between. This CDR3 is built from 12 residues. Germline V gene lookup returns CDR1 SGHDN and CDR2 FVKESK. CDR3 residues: CASSPGYTEAFF. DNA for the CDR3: TGTGCCAGCAGCCCGGGGTACACTGAAGCTTTCTTT.

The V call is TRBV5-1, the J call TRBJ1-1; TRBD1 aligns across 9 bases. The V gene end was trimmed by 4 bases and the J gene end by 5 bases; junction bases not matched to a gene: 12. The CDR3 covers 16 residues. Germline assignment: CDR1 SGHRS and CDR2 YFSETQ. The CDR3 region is CASSRVYRGRETEAFF. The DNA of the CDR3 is TGCGCCAGCAGCCGAGTCTACAGGGGGCGAGAGACTGAAGCTTTCTTT.

CDR3 DNA sequence: TGTGCCAGCAGCCCACAGGGGTGGGGGACCTCCTACGAGCAGTACTTC. Its translation is CASSPQGWGTSYEQYF. The genes are TRBV7-6 and TRBJ2-7; 7 bases are a match to TRBD1. CDR3 size: 16 residues. Germline V lookup: CDR1 SGHVS, CDR2 FNYEAQ. Germline trimming cut 5 bases from V and 0 bases from J; bases unmatched to any gene: 10.

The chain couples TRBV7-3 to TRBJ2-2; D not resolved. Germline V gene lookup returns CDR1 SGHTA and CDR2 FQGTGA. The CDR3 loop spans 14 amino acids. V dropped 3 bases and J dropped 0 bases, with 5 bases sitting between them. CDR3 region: CASSFLSNTGELFF. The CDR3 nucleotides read TGTGCCAGCAGCTTTTTATCGAACACCGGGGAGCTGTTTTTT. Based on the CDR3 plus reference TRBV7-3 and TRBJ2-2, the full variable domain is GAGVSQTPSNKVTEKGKYVELRCDPISGHTALYWYRQSLGQGPEFLIYFQGTGAADDSGLPNDRFFAVRPEGSVSTLKIQRTERGDSAVYLCASSFLSNTGELFFGEGSRLTVL.

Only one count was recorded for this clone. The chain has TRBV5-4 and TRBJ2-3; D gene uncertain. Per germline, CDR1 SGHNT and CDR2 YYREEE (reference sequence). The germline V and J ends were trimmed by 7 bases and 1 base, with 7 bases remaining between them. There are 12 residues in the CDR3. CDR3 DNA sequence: TGTGCCAGCCCCGAGGGCACAGATACGCAGTATTTT. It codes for CASPEGTDTQYF.

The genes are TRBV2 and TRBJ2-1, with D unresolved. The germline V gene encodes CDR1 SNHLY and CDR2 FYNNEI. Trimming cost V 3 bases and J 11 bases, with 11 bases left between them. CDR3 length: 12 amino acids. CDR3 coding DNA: TGTGCCAGCAGTGAGACCAGACTGAAGCAGTTCTTC. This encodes CASSETRLKQFF.

The CDR3 loop reads CASSLGQSGISTDTQYF. The CDR3 DNA reads as TGCGCCAGCAGCCTCGGCCAGAGCGGGATTAGCACAGATACGCAGTATTTT. The genes are TRBV5-1 and TRBJ2-3, with 7 bases lining up with TRBD2. The CDR3 runs 17 residues. Germline assignment: CDR1 SGHRS and CDR2 YFSETQ. The trim removed 4 bases at V and 0 bases at J, leaving 11 bases unmatched.

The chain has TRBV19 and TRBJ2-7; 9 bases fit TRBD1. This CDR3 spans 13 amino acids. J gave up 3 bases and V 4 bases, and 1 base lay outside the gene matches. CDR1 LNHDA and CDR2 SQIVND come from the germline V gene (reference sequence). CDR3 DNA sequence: TGTGCCAGTAGTACGGGACAGGGCTACGAGCAGTACTTC. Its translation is CASSTGQGYEQYF.

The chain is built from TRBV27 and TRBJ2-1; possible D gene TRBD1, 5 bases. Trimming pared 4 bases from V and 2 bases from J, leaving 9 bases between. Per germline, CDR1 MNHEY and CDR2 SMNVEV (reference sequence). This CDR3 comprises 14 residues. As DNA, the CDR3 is TGTGCCAGCAGTTGGACATTAACCTACAATGAGCAGTTCTTC. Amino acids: CASSWTLTYNEQFF.

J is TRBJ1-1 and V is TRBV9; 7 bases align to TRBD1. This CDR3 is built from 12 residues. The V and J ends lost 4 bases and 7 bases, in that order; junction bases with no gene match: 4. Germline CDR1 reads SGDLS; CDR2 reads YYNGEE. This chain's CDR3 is CASSPGTDEAFF. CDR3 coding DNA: TGTGCCAGCAGCCCCGGGACAGATGAAGCTTTCTTT.

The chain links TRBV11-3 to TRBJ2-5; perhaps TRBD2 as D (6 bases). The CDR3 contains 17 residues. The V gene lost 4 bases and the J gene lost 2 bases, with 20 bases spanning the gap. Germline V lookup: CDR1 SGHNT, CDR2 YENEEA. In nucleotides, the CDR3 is TGTGCCAGCAGCTATGGGCTAGTAGCGGCTCGGCAAGAGACCCAGTACTTC. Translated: CASSYGLVAARQETQYF.

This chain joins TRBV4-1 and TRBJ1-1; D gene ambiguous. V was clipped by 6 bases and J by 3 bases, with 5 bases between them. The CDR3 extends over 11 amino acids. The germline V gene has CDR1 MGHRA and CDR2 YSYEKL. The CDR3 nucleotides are TGCGCCAGCAGGCGGGACACTGAAGCTTTCTTT. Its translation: CASRRDTEAFF.

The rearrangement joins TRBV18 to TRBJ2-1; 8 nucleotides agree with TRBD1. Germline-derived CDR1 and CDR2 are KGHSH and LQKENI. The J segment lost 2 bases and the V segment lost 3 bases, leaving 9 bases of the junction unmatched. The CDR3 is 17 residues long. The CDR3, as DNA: TGTGCCAGCTCACCGGCCACCGGGACAGGCACCTACAATGAGCAGTTCTTC. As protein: CASSPATGTGTYNEQFF.

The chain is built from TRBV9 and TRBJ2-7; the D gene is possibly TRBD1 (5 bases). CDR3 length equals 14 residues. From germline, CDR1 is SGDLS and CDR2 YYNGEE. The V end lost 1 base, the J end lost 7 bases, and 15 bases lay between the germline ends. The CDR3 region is CASSVFEGAGEQYF. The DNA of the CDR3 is TGTGCCAGCAGCGTATTCGAAGGGGCAGGGGAGCAGTACTTC.